This T cell receptor beta chain was recovered during a study of shared clonotypes between healthy human individuals (dated by TCRdb to about 2020). For the study in its entirety: A few men and two women, aged 18 to 49 years, made up the cohort. Per donor, three plates each were used for CD4 naive and CD4 memory, two for CD8 naive, and one for CD8 memory. Blood TCR repertoires of roughly five healthy adults were deeply sequenced to estimate repertoire size and the extent of clonotype sharing between individuals. Different laboratories and diverse techniques were used to prepare libraries and sequence TCR repertoires, to increase sequencing depth and limit assay-specific biases. Each donor's leukapheresis produced roughly between roughly 0.9 and 8.9 billion PBMCs. What the study reported, not specific to this receptor: Even with the large sequencing depth, rarefaction of the sorted-subset datasets indicated that sequencing was incomplete. Sampling was restricted to blood, and TCR repertoires in tissues likely differ from the TCR repertoires found in blood. Across several donors, roughly 5.1% of naive CD4, roughly 3.5% of naive CD8, 2.3% of memory CD4, and 0.4% of memory CD8 clonotypes were shared. Naive subsets generally had larger estimated clonotype richness than memory subsets did. Pairwise subsampling led to the expectation that sequencing depth would affect the degree of clonotype sharing among donors. Higher generation probabilities were observed for clonotypes shared by all four sorted-subset donors than for non-shared clonotypes. Because the study included a small number of donors, the genetic and exposure-history diversity represented was limited.

With respect to this clone: This clone's antigen is unknown. No base qualities exist here, and no much larger clone lies one base off it.

Using the deep immunoSEQ assay, multiplex PCR amplified TCR CDR3 regions from genomic DNA. Extracted genomic DNA from each cell subset was distributed evenly across all wells of several immunoSEQ 96-well plates, and each plate was treated as a replicate. For sorted subsets, 200 to 250 ng of genomic DNA, equivalent to about 30,000 T cell genomes, went into each replicate PCR. The purified libraries were quantified using a Qubit 3.0 fluorometer, sized with a Bioanalyzer 2100, and then quantified again using the KAPA Library Quantification kit. Every immunoSEQ 96-well plate was sequenced on a separate single-read 150-cycle Illumina NextSeq 550 flow cell. Per the source publication's procedure: Because the immunoSEQ output held only junctional sequences and lacked quality scores, the filtering could not match the filtering applied to full-length reads. To assign V/J genes and CDR3, sequences were annotated against IMGT germline references using PyIR, a Python wrapper for IgBLAST v1.9. Any read was removed if the V/J assignment was weak (E-value above 1e-6), the CDR3 was missing, or the read contained stop codons, out-of-frame junctions, or ambiguous translated residues. V3J clonotypes were defined by identical inferred V gene, J gene, and CDR3 amino acid sequence. Percentage overlap between repertoires was computed as shared unique clonotypes divided by the size of the smaller repertoire. Richness of each repertoire was evaluated using RTK rarefaction, the Chao1 estimator, and Recon v2.1 estimates of unobserved clonotypes. For all TCRbeta clonotypes obtained by the gDNA method from a few donors, generation probabilities were computed with OLGA. In TCRdb, the immuneACCESS table is reduced to in-frame sequences with V and J assigned. These tables do not hold every clone; where another copy was compared, an unresolved V gene accounts for under half, and the others remain unexplained. Clone size and the V and J calls come from that table; the DNA yielded D and trimming. The sample yields over 700,000 clones; over 60% were counted once. The top ten hold approximately 1.7% of the sample.

The donors were healthy, HIV-negative adults who had no recently reported acute infections or vaccinations. Only Caucasian adults living in Nashville, Tennessee, USA were represented among the donors. CD4+ T cells were enriched by magnetic negative selection; naive cells were then positively selected on CD45RA, and the negative fraction formed the memory subset. After blood collection by leukapheresis, PBMCs were isolated using Ficoll-Histopaque density gradient centrifugation and then cryopreserved in the vapor phase of liquid nitrogen. Purity and quantity of every magnetically sorted T cell population were checked by analytical flow cytometry. Genomic DNA was isolated from each sorted fraction and quantified by UV absorbance on a Nanodrop 2000c. CDR1 and CDR2 (MNHEY, SVGAGI) derive from the germline V gene. The CDR3 contains 12 residues, cysteine and phenylalanine counted. Kept here is only the CDR3 DNA, which spans 36 bases and is read in frame from base 1. Relative to germline, V is 6 bases shorter and J is 5 bases shorter, with 10 bases between their ends.

The source is a woman aged 25 to 39 in good health. Here the chain combines TRBV6-5 and TRBJ2-5; D gene: possibly TRBD2, on 6 matching bases. The sequenced material came from memory CD4+ T cells sorted from blood. The intended sense of this specimen's cell subset or site label: CD45RA-negative fraction. The nucleotide sequence reads TGTGCCAGCAGCCAGGAGGGGGAGACCCAGTACTTC. Translated, it reads CASSQEGETQYF.